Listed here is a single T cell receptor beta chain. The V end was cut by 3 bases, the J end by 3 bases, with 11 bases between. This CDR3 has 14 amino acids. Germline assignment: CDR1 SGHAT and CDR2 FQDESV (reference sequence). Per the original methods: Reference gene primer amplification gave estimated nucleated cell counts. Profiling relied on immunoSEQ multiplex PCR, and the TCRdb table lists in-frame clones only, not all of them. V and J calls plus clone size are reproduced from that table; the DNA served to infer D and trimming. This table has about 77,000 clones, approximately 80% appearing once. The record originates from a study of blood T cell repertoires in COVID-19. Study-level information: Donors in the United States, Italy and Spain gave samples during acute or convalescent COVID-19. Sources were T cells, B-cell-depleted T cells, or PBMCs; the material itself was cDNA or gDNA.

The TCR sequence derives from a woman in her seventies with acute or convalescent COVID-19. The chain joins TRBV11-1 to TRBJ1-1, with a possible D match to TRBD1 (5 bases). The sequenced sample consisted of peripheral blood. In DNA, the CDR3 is TGTGCCAGCAGCTTCGGGCAGGGTGACACTGAAGCTTTCTTT. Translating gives CASSFGQGDTEAFF.